Listed here are 20 T cell receptor beta chains from one sample, sequenced in a study of beta chain features in type 1 diabetes. Points from the study as a whole: Among all four CD4+ subsets, Type 1 diabetes patients had TCRB CDR3s that were moderately but significantly shorter.

The isolated RNA, all of it, was reverse transcribed, so expressed TCRB transcripts were what got sequenced. Sequenced by immunoSEQ multiplex PCR; TCRdb stores in-frame clones only, minus some. There are about 340,000 clones in the sample; less than 15% occur only once, and roughly 0.015% lies in the top ten. Their cognate antigens are unknown. Sequenced: naive CD4+ T cells from blood. All receptors come from a woman younger than 30 with type 1 diabetes.

This rearrangement joins TRBV20-1 to TRBJ1-2, with D perhaps matching TRBD1 (6 bases). The CDR3 extends over 11 amino acids. Germline assignment: CDR1 DFQATT and CDR2 SNEGSKA (reference sequence). V lost 2 bases to trimming and J lost 5 bases, with 6 bases between them. The CDR3 spells CSARQGYGYTF. CDR3 DNA sequence: TGCAGTGCTAGACAGGGGTATGGCTACACCTTC.

The chain couples TRBV14 to TRBJ2-3; TRBD2 matches at 8 bases. The CDR3 is 16 amino acids. The germline CDR1 and CDR2 sequences are SGHDN and FVKESK. V shed 5 bases, J shed 3 bases, and the junction held 10 bases outside the gene matches. CDR3 sequence (DNA): TGTGCCAGCAGCTACCTCGGCGGGAGGATGACAGATACGCAGTATTTT. Translation: CASSYLGGRMTDTQYF.

The chain's CDR3 is CASQRQWNTGELFF. The DNA of the CDR3 is TGTGCCAGCCAACGACAGTGGAACACCGGGGAGCTGTTTTTT. This chain joins TRBV28 and TRBJ2-2; D perhaps matches TRBD1 (5 bases). Germline CDR1 and CDR2: MDHEN and SYDVKM. The CDR3 runs 14 residues. V was cut by 8 bases and J by 1 base, with 11 bases left in between.

This clone was detected only a few times. The V gene is TRBV5-1, the J gene TRBJ2-5, with D maybe TRBD1 (7 bases). This CDR3 comprises 14 residues. The germline CDR1 and CDR2 sequences are SGHRS and YFSETQ. V dropped 6 bases and J dropped 5 bases, with 17 bases sitting between them. The CDR3 DNA sequence: TGCGCCAGCAACCTCCGCGCAGGGGGGGAGACCCAGTACTTC. This translates into CASNLRAGGETQYF.

This clone was recorded a few times. The rearrangement uses TRBV4-1 and TRBJ2-1; 7 bases align to TRBD2. Trimming at V came to 1 base and at J to 5 bases, leaving 5 bases not matched to a gene. Germline V CDR1 and CDR2: MGHRA, YSYEKL. The CDR3 runs 15 residues. The CDR3 loop reads CASSQVGAGDNEQFF. As DNA, the CDR3 is TGCGCCAGCAGCCAAGTTGGGGCGGGGGACAATGAGCAGTTCTTC.

This clone was seen a handful of times. This chain joins TRBV11-3 and TRBJ2-1; D might be TRBD2 (5 bases). Germline V gene lookup returns CDR1 SGHNT and CDR2 YENEEA. V gave up 2 bases and J gave up 7 bases, with 12 bases separating them. The CDR3 sequence is 14 residues long. CDR3: CASSLSLALNEQFF. In nucleotides, the CDR3 is TGTGCCAGCAGCTTAAGTCTAGCCCTGAATGAGCAGTTCTTC.

This clone was counted a few times. The chain combines TRBV7-9 with TRBJ2-7; D might be TRBD2 (5 bases). Trimming pared 5 bases from V and 6 bases from J, leaving 17 bases between. Germline V gives CDR1 SEHNR, CDR2 FQNEAQ (reference sequence). This CDR3 region has 14 residues. CDR3 amino acids: CASSPRRGSGEQYF. The DNA for the CDR3 is TGTGCCAGCAGCCCCCGCCGGGGTTCTGGCGAGCAGTACTTC.

This clone was detected only a few times. Different DNA sequences within this sample yield the same CDR3. The chain uses TRBV28 and TRBJ1-5; D possibly corresponds to TRBD1 (6 bases). V shed 6 bases and J shed 2 bases, with 11 bases lying between them. CDR3 size: 14 residues. Germline-derived CDR1 and CDR2 are MDHEN and SYDVKM. The CDR3 protein is CASSLGGGNQPQHF. In DNA form, the CDR3 reads TGTGCCAGCAGCCTAGGGGGTGGCAATCAGCCCCAGCATTTT.

The V call is TRBV7-2, the J call TRBJ2-5, with 7 bases aligning to TRBD2. With V trimmed by 3 bases and J by 4 bases, 11 bases remained unmatched. Germline V gives CDR1 SGHTA, CDR2 FQGNSA. This CDR3 is built from 16 residues. CDR3 coding DNA: TGTGCCAGCAGCTTTCCGAGGGGAGGGGCGGTAGAGACCCAGTACTTC. Protein sequence: CASSFPRGGAVETQYF.

This clone has a handful of counts. V usage is TRBV6-6 and J usage is TRBJ1-2; TRBD1 might be the D (6 bases). Germline V CDR1 and CDR2: MNHNY, SVGAGI (reference sequence). The CDR3 is 13 residues long. V was pared by 4 bases and J by 4 bases, with 10 bases between. CDR3 loop: CASSFLGGYGYTF. CDR3 in DNA: TGTGCCAGCAGTTTCCTAGGGGGCTATGGCTACACCTTC.

A few counts support this clone. The chain is built from TRBV27 and TRBJ1-1; the D gene is possibly TRBD1 (5 bases). The CDR3 totals 15 residues. In germline, CDR1 is MNHEY, CDR2 SMNVEV (reference sequence). Trimming removed 8 bases at V and 4 bases at J, with 20 bases between. The CDR3 DNA follows: TGTGCCAGCCGTATGGACACCGCCTTGGGCACTGAAGCTTTCTTT. Protein sequence: CASRMDTALGTEAFF.

Only a few counts were recorded for this clone. V usage is TRBV10-3 and J usage is TRBJ2-1; 7 bases match TRBD2. Trimming removed 0 bases from V and 12 bases from J; junction bases left unmatched: 14. Germline V gene lookup returns CDR1 ENHRY and CDR2 SYGVKD. The CDR3 is 16 residues long. CDR3 sequence reads: CAISESLSGGRHAQFF. In DNA form, the CDR3 reads TGTGCCATCAGTGAGTCGTTGTCGGGAGGACGACATGCGCAGTTCTTC.

In its sample, this clone was seen a few times. This chain uses TRBV6-5 with TRBJ2-1; 14 bases agree with TRBD2. This CDR3 contains 14 residues. V shed 6 bases and J 9 bases; nucleotides not matched to a gene: 4. Looked up from germline, CDR1 is MNHEY and CDR2 is SVGAGI. CDR3 region: CASRPGLAGVEQFF. The CDR3 DNA reads TGTGCCAGCAGGCCGGGACTAGCGGGAGTTGAGCAGTTCTTC.

The J gene is TRBJ1-1, the V gene TRBV30; D is unresolved. CDR1 is GTSNPN, CDR2 SVGIG, per germline (reference sequence). The CDR3 consists of 14 residues. V was pared by 0 bases and J by 6 bases, with 14 bases between. CDR3: CAWSVMVGVAEAFF. The CDR3 DNA follows: TGTGCCTGGAGTGTAATGGTGGGCGTCGCTGAAGCTTTCTTT.

This clone was seen more than once but under ten times. The DNA for the CDR3 is TGTGCCAGCAGCTTGGAGGGGCTAGGAGACTACGAGCAGTACTTC. Amino acid sequence: CASSLEGLGDYEQYF. V and J are TRBV5-6 and TRBJ2-7; tentative D call: TRBD1 (5 bases). This CDR3 has 15 amino acids. Trimming left V 0 bases short and J 3 bases short, with 13 bases between. CDR1 is SGHDT and CDR2 is YYEEEE in the germline V gene.

This clone was recorded a few times. The gene calls are TRBV4-3 and TRBJ2-3; D call uncertain. CDR3 length: 16 residues. CDR1 is LGHNA, CDR2 YSLEER, per germline. V was shortened by 2 bases and J by 0 bases, with 12 bases between the two germline ends. The CDR3 reads CASSQRAFTSTDTQYF. CDR3 nucleotide sequence: TGCGCCAGCAGCCAAAGAGCTTTCACTAGCACAGATACGCAGTATTTT.

The V gene is TRBV25-1, the J gene TRBJ1-4, with 7 positions matching TRBD1. This CDR3 has 15 amino acids. CDR1 and CDR2 from the germline V gene are MGHDK and SYGVNS. The V gene end was trimmed by 3 bases and the J gene end by 5 bases; junction bases not matched to a gene: 6. The CDR3 protein is CASSDLDRANEKLFF. In nucleotides, the CDR3 is TGTGCCAGCAGTGACCTCGACAGGGCAAATGAAAAACTGTTTTTT. Together with reference TRBV25-1 and TRBJ1-4, the CDR3 gives the full variable domain: EADIYQTPRYLVIGTGKKITLECSQTMGHDKMYWYQQDPGMELHLIHYSYGVNSTEKGDLSSESTVSRIRTEHFPLTLESARPSHTSQYLCASSDLDRANEKLFFGSGTQLSVL.

The genes are TRBV19 and TRBJ2-5; D possibly corresponds to TRBD1 (5 bases). CDR3 length equals 16 residues. Germline values: CDR1 LNHDA, CDR2 SQIVND (reference sequence). V was shortened by 3 bases and J by 3 bases, with 17 bases between the two germline ends. The CDR3 is CASSIGQGISEETQYF. The DNA of the CDR3 is TGTGCCAGTAGTATTGGGCAGGGAATCTCTGAAGAGACCCAGTACTTC.

The chain links TRBV18 to TRBJ1-1; 7 nucleotides match TRBD1. The J segment lost 5 bases and the V segment lost 4 bases, leaving 10 bases of the junction unmatched. CDR3 size: 15 residues. Looked up from germline, CDR1 is KGHSH and CDR2 is LQKENI. The CDR3 reads CASSQRTGVETEAFF. CDR3 coding DNA: TGTGCCAGCTCACAAAGGACAGGTGTCGAGACTGAAGCTTTCTTT.

The chain has TRBV25-1 and TRBJ1-1; 9 bases align to TRBD1. With 1 base clipped from V and 4 bases from J, the junction kept 7 bases outside the gene matches. The CDR3 covers 16 residues. The germline V gene encodes CDR1 MGHDK and CDR2 SYGVNS. For the CDR3, the DNA is TGTGCCAGCAGTGAATGGGACAGGGTTGGGGTCACTGAAGCTTTCTTT. It translates to CASSEWDRVGVTEAFF.